This entry lists 2 T cell receptor beta chains sequenced from one sample in a study of identical twins. TCRdb recomputed calls from the 5' RACE reads with MiXCR, one row per CDR3 protein. Among 460,000 or so distinct CDR3 sequences listed, approximately 14% were seen once. Separately, the same data were catalogued under a study of yellow fever vaccine responses in identical twins.

Sequencing was done on a sample of CD4+ T cells sorted from blood. The source is a woman between 18 and 29 years old in good health.

This clonotype was recorded a few times. V gene TRBV7-4 combines with J gene TRBJ2-3; tentatively, D is TRBD2 (5 bases). Between the trimmed V and J ends, which lost 5 bases and 2 bases, there was a span of 14 bases. The CDR3 runs 15 residues. CDR1 and CDR2 (germline): SGHVT, SQSDAQ. Here the CDR3 reads CASSEPAATTDTQYF. DNA of the CDR3: TGTGCCAGCAGCGAACCAGCGGCTACCACAGATACGCAGTATTTT. Combining the CDR3 with reference TRBV7-4 and TRBJ2-3 gives the whole variable domain GAGVSQSPRYKVAKRGRDVALRCDSISGHVTLYWYRQTLGQGSEVLTYSQSDAQRDKSGRPSGRFSAERPERSVSTLKIQRTEQGDSAVYLCASSEPAATTDTQYFGPGTRLTVL.

This clonotype has only a few counts. The chain employs TRBV11-2 and TRBJ2-7, with a tentative D call TRBD1 (5 bases). The CDR3 sequence is 15 residues long. The germline V gene has CDR1 SGHAT and CDR2 FQNNGV. Trimming stripped 0 bases from V and 3 bases from J, with 12 bases between. CDR3 in DNA: TGTGCCAGCAGCTTAGAATCTTGGACAATCTACGAGCAGTACTTC. Encoded protein: CASSLESWTIYEQYF.